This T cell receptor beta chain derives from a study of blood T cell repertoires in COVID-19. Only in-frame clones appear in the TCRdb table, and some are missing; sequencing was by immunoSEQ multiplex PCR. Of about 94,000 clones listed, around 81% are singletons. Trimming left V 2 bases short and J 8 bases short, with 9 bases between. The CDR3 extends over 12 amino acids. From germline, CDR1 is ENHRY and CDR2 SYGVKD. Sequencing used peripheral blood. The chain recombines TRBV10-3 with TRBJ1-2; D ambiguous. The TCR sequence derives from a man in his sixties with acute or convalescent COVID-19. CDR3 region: CAISEEGTGYTF. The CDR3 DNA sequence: TGTGCCATCAGTGAGGAGGGAACGGGCTACACCTTC.